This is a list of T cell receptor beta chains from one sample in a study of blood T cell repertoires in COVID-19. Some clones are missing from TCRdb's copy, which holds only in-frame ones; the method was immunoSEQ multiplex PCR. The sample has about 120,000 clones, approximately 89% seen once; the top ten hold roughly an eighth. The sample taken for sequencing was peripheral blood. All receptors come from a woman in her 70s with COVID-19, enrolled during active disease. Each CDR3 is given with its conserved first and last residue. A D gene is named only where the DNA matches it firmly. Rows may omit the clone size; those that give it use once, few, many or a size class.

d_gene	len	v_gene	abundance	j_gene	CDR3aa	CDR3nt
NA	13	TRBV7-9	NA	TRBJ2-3	CASSPQIGDTQYF	TGTGCCAGCAGTCCTCAAATCGGGGATACGCAGTATTTT
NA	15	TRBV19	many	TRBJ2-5	CASSVGRGSMETQYF	TGTGCCAGTAGTGTCGGCCGCGGATCTATGGAGACCCAGTACTTC
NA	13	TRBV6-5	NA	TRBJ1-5	CASSQGWNQPQHF	TGTGCCAGCAGTCAGGGGTGGAACCAGCCCCAGCATTTT
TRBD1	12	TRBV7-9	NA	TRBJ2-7	CASSLQGWEQYF	TGTGCCAGCAGCCTACAGGGGTGGGAGCAGTACTTC
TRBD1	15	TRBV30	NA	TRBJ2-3	CAWRPKLDRPDTQYF	TGTGCCTGGAGGCCCAAACTGGACAGGCCAGATACGCAGTATTTT
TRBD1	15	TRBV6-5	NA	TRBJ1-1	CASRLTGVGGTEAFF	TGTGCCAGCAGATTGACAGGGGTCGGTGGCACTGAAGCTTTCTTT
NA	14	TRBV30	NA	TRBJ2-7	CACACYGTQNEQYF	TGTGCCTGTGCGTGCTACGGGACACAAAACGAGCAGTACTTC
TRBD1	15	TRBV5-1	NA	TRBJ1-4	CASSLGRDRGTKLFF	TGCGCCAGCAGCCTGGGGCGGGACAGGGGAACGAAACTGTTTTTT
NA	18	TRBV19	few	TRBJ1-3	CASHQLGAGPSSGNTIYF	TGTGCCAGTCACCAACTGGGGGCTGGCCCGAGCTCTGGAAACACCATATATTTT
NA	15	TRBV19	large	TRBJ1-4	CASSSGESSDEKLFF	TGTGCCAGTAGTAGTGGGGAGTCATCAGATGAAAAACTGTTTTTT
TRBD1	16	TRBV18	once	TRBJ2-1	CASSYRQGKGGTEQFF	TGTGCCAGCTCCTACAGACAGGGCAAAGGTGGTACTGAGCAGTTCTTC
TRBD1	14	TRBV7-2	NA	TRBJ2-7	CASSFNRGVYEQYF	TGTGCCAGCAGCTTTAACAGGGGAGTCTACGAGCAGTACTTC
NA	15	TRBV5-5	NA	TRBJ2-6	CASSAGSSGANVLTF	TGTGCCAGCAGCGCCGGGAGTTCTGGGGCCAACGTCCTGACTTTC
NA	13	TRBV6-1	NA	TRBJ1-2	CASSETGNYGYTF	TGTGCCAGCAGTGAAACAGGGAACTATGGCTACACCTTC
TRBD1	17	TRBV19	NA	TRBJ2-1	CASTHSNPGQGINEQFF	TGTGCCAGTACGCATTCTAACCCGGGACAGGGTATCAATGAGCAGTTCTTC
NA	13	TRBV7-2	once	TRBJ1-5	CASSLELDQPQHF	TGTGCCAGCAGCTTAGAACTCGATCAGCCCCAGCATTTT
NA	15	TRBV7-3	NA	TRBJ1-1	CASSLTGRGGTEAFF	TGTGCCAGCAGCTTAACCGGTCGGGGGGGCACTGAAGCTTTCTTT
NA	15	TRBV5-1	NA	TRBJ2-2	CASSQLGEGEGELFF	TGCGCCAGCAGCCAGCTCGGCGAGGGTGAAGGGGAGCTGTTTTTT
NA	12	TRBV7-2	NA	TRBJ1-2	CASSPEVYGYTF	TGTGCCAGCAGCCCGGAGGTGTATGGCTACACCTTC
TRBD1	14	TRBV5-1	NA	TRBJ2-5	CASSLDRGPVAQYF	TGCGCCAGCAGCTTGGACAGGGGGCCGGTGGCCCAGTACTTC
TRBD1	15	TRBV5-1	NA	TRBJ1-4	CASSSTGYGYEKLFF	TGCGCCAGCAGCTCGACAGGGTACGGTTATGAAAAACTGTTTTTT
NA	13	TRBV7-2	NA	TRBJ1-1	CASSAGAATGAFF	TGTGCCAGCAGCGCTGGGGCAGCCACAGGAGCTTTCTTT
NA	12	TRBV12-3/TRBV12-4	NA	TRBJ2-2	CASSRGTGELFF	TGTGCCAGCAGCCGAGGTACCGGGGAGCTGTTTTTT
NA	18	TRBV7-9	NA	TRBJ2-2	CASSPDSGGLGNTGELFF	TGTGCCAGCAGCCCGGACTCCGGGGGACTCGGGAACACCGGGGAGCTGTTTTTT
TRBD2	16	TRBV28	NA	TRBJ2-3	CASSLMLAGGTDTQYF	TGTGCCAGCAGTTTAATGCTAGCGGGGGGCACAGATACGCAGTATTTT
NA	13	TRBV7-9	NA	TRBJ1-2	CASSQQGDYGYTF	TGTGCCAGCAGCCAACAGGGTGACTATGGCTACACCTTC
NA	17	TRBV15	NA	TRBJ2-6	CATSSDRLRVGANVLTF	TGTGCCACCAGCAGCGACCGTCTCAGGGTTGGGGCCAACGTCCTGACTTTC
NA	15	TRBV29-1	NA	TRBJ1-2	CSVEGGGDRNYGYTF	TGCAGCGTTGAGGGTGGAGGGGACCGCAACTATGGCTACACCTTC
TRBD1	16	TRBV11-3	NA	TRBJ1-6	CASSFSDRGFYSPLHF	TGTGCCAGCAGCTTTTCAGACAGGGGCTTTTATTCACCCCTCCACTTT
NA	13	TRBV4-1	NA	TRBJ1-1	CASRLTGNLPAFF	TGCGCCAGCAGACTCACAGGGAACTTACCGGCTTTCTTT
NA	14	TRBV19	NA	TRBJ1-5	CASSGIQGYQPQHF	TGTGCCAGTAGTGGGATACAGGGATATCAGCCCCAGCATTTT
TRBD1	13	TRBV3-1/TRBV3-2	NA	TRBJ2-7	CASSPWTGHEQYF	TGTGCCAGCAGCCCTTGGACAGGGCACGAGCAGTACTTC
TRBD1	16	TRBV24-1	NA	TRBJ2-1	CATSARRGTGYNEQFF	TGTGCCACCAGTGCCCGGAGAGGGACAGGCTACAATGAGCAGTTCTTC
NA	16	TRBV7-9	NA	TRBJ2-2	CASSYRGTLTTGELFF	TGTGCCAGCAGCTATAGGGGGACACTTACCACCGGGGAGCTGTTTTTT
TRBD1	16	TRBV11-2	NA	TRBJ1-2	CASSLGWPGGSYGYTF	TGTGCCAGCAGCTTAGGCTGGCCAGGGGGGAGCTATGGCTACACCTTC
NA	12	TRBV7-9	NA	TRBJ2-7	CASSLTAYEQYF	TGTGCCAGCAGCTTGACAGCCTACGAGCAGTACTTC
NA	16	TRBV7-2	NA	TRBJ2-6	CASSLDAGPGANVLTF	TGTGCCAGCAGCTTAGATGCGGGACCTGGGGCCAACGTCCTGACTTTC
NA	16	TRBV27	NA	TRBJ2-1	CASSLSASSLSNEQFF	TGTGCCAGCAGTTTATCGGCTAGCAGTTTATCCAATGAGCAGTTCTTC
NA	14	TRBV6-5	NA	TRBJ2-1	CAIVTGSSYNEQFF	TGTGCCATAGTGACAGGTAGCTCCTACAATGAGCAGTTCTTC
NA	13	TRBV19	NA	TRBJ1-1	CASSIRGDTEAFF	TGTGCCAGTAGTATTCGGGGTGACACTGAAGCTTTCTTT
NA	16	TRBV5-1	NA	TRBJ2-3	CASSPEDPRGTDTQYF	TGCGCCAGCAGCCCGGAGGACCCCCGGGGCACAGATACGCAGTATTTT
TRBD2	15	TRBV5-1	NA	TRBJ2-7	CASSLGSGGIPEQYF	TGCGCCAGCAGCTTGGGTAGCGGGGGTATTCCGGAGCAGTACTTC
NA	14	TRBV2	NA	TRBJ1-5	CASCSELFNQPQHF	TGTGCCAGCTGTTCGGAACTATTCAATCAGCCCCAGCATTTT
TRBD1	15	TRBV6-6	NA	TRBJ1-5	CASSYSRGPNQPQHF	TGTGCCAGCAGTTACTCGAGGGGGCCGAATCAGCCCCAGCATTTT
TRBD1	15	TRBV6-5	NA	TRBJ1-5	CASRGQGAPNQPQHF	TGTGCCAGCAGGGGACAGGGGGCCCCTAATCAGCCCCAGCATTTT
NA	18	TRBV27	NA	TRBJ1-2	CASSRTGPPSDRFYGYTF	TGTGCCAGCAGCCGTACAGGGCCCCCATCCGACAGGTTCTATGGCTACACCTTC
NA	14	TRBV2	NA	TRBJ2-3	CASRSRGFTDTQYF	TGTGCCAGCAGATCGCGGGGCTTCACAGATACGCAGTATTTT
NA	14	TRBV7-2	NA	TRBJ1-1	CASSLTARDTEAFF	TGTGCCAGCAGCTTAACCGCGAGGGACACTGAAGCTTTCTTT
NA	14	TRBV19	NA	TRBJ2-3	CASSMGTGRDTQYF	TGTGCCAGTAGTATGGGAACGGGGAGAGATACGCAGTATTTT
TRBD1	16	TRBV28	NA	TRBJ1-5	CASSPPGTGAYQPQHF	TGTGCCAGCAGCCCCCCCGGGACAGGGGCCTATCAGCCCCAGCATTTT
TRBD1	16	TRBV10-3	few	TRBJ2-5	CAISESGGTGVETQYF	TGTGCCATCAGTGAGTCGGGGGGGACAGGGGTCGAGACCCAGTACTTC
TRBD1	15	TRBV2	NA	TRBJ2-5	CASLQDRGLEKTQYF	TGTGCCAGCCTCCAGGACAGGGGGCTAGAAAAGACCCAGTACTTC
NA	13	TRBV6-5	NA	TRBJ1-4	CASVSRIGEKLFF	TGTGCCAGCGTTTCGAGGATTGGGGAAAAACTGTTTTTT
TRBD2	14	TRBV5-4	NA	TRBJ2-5	CASRGGGAQETQYF	TGTGCCAGCCGTGGGGGGGGAGCCCAAGAGACCCAGTACTTC
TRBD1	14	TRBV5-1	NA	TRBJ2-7	CASSLPGGSGEQYF	TGCGCCAGCAGCTTGCCAGGGGGATCGGGGGAGCAGTACTTC
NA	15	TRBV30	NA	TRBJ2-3	CAWSFGQGKGDTQYF	TGTGCCTGGAGTTTTGGTCAGGGCAAGGGAGATACGCAGTATTTT
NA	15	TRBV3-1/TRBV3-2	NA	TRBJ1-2	CASSQARGGYYGYTF	TGTGCCAGCAGCCAGGCTCGGGGGGGATACTATGGCTACACCTTC